The 4 T cell receptor beta chains below all came from one sample that was sequenced in a study of T cell changes during pregnancy in multiple sclerosis. Only in-frame clones appear in the TCRdb table, and some are missing; sequencing was by immunoSEQ multiplex PCR. The data contain about 83,000 clones, roughly 95% of them singletons. The input for sequencing was peripheral blood, taken in the second trimester of pregnancy. The receptors were gathered from a female donor with multiple sclerosis, enrolled in a pregnancy study.

The chain is built from TRBV11-2 and TRBJ2-2; 8 positions match TRBD2. The CDR3 has 15 amino acids. The V segment lost 6 bases and the J segment 9 bases; nucleotides outside the gene matches: 12. Germline V gene lookup returns CDR1 SGHAT and CDR2 FQNNGV. The CDR3 sequence: CASRKGTSTGWELFF. The CDR3 coding sequence is TGTGCCAGCAGAAAAGGGACTAGTACCGGGTGGGAGCTGTTTTTT.

The chain is built from TRBV6-1 and TRBJ1-1; no definite D call. The V end lost 4 bases, the J end lost 2 bases, and 11 bases lay between the germline ends. The CDR3 consists of 14 residues. Germline V gene lookup returns CDR1 MNHNS and CDR2 SASEGT. The CDR3 is CASSALPYNTEAFF. CDR3 coding DNA: TGTGCCAGCAGTGCCCTACCCTATAACACTGAAGCTTTCTTT.

V is TRBV5-1 and J is TRBJ2-1; 7 nucleotides agree with TRBD2. Germline lookup yields CDR1 SGHRS and CDR2 YFSETQ. Trimming cost V 6 bases and J 9 bases; bases outside gene matches: 9. The CDR3 runs 13 residues. CDR3 loop: CASTDLAGGEQFF. The CDR3 nucleotides are TGCGCCAGCACGGATTTAGCGGGCGGTGAGCAGTTCTTC.

The genes are TRBV21-1 and TRBJ1-1; the table's D call of TRBD1 was not tested on the DNA. TRBV21-1 is listed as a pseudogene. This CDR3 comprises 13 residues. CDR3 in amino acids: CASSGQVNTEAFF. CDR3 coding DNA: TGTGCCAGCAGCGGACAGGTCAACACTGAAGCTTTCTTT.